The present T cell receptor (beta chain) was sequenced within a study of identical twins. Healthy Caucasian individuals made up all the donors. Study-wide findings and caveats: Within cord blood, abundant beta clonotypes carried fewer insertions, but memory repertoires showed no such trend. In monozygotic twins, models underestimated the sharing of out-of-frame TCR alpha.

Worth noting for this clonotype: Antigen: not known.

V was clipped by 0 bases and J by 4 bases, with 7 bases between them. The germline V gene has CDR1 ENHRY and CDR2 SYGVKD. This CDR3 is 14 amino acids long. A universal primer site arose from template switching, and cDNA bore unique molecular identifiers. Via MiXCR, TCRdb re-called the 5' RACE reads, giving one row per CDR3 protein. The data hold 300,000 to 400,000 distinct CDR3 sequences, with 9% observed a single time. This sequence was found in a woman aged 50 to 60 in good health. The specimen sequenced was naive T cells sorted from blood. This rearrangement joins TRBV10-3 to TRBJ1-5, with D unresolved. The DNA for the CDR3 is TGTGCCATCAGTGAGTCGACACAGAATCAGCCCCAGCATTTT. This codes for CAISESTQNQPQHF.